This entry is about one T cell receptor (beta chain). The data are from a study of OX40 agonist ivuxolimab in advanced cancers. Some clones are missing from TCRdb's copy, which holds only in-frame ones; the method was immunoSEQ multiplex PCR. The table has approximately 60,000 clones, about 83% seen once. This CDR3 is 16 amino acids long. Trimming cost V 4 bases and J 0 bases, with 16 bases left between them. Germline-derived CDR1 and CDR2 are SEHNR and FQNEAQ (reference sequence). The source material was CD4+ or CD8+ T cells sorted from blood, sampled in a trial of the OX40 agonist ivuxolimab. This clonotype originated in an adult with an advanced solid tumor such as melanoma, head and neck, liver or kidney cancer. The rearrangement joins TRBV7-9 to TRBJ2-7, with D possibly TRBD2 on 5 matching bases. The chain's CDR3 is CASSSPTGVSSYEQYF. The CDR3 region has the DNA TGTGCCAGCAGCTCCCCTACCGGGGTGAGCTCCTACGAGCAGTACTTC. Looking up the rest from reference TRBV7-9 and TRBJ2-7 gives the full variable domain: DTGVSQNPRHKITKRGQNVTFRCDPISEHNRLYWYRQTLGQGPEFLTYFQNEAQLEKSRLLSDRFSAERPKGSFSTLEIQRTEQGDSAMYLCASSSPTGVSSYEQYFGPGTRLTVT.